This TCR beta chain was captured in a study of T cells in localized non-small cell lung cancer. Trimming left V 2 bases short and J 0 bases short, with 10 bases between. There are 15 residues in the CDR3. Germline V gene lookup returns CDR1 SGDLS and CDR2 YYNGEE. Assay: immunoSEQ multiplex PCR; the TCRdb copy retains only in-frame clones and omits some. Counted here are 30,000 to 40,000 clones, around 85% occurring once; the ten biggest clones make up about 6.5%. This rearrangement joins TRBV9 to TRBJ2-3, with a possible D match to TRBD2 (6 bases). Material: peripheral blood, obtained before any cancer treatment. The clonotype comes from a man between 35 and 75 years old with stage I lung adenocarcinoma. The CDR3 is CASSVGGPSTDTQYF. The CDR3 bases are TGTGCCAGCAGCGTCGGGGGACCTAGCACAGATACGCAGTATTTT.